These 18 T cell receptor beta chains came from one sample sequenced in a study of blood T cell repertoires in COVID-19. TCRdb's copy holds only in-frame clones and misses some; the assay was immunoSEQ multiplex PCR. The sample contains about 320,000 clones, 85% of which appear only once. Sequences were obtained from PBMCs or T cells enriched from blood (not recorded which). The receptor set was obtained from a woman aged 25 to 39 who had been exposed to COVID-19.

The V and J genes are TRBV7-3 and TRBJ1-1; D may be TRBD1 (6 bases). The germline CDR1 and CDR2 sequences are SGHTA and FQGTGA. The CDR3 totals 17 residues. Trimming cost V 5 bases and J 4 bases, with 23 bases left between them. CDR3 DNA: TGTGCCAGCAGCCCAACAGGGCTACCTACCTTAGGCACTGAAGCTTTCTTT. Translated, it gives CASSPTGLPTLGTEAFF.

This chain joins TRBV5-6 and TRBJ1-1; D gene ambiguous. The germline V gene encodes CDR1 SGHDT and CDR2 YYEEEE. V dropped 2 bases and J dropped 6 bases, with 11 bases sitting between them. The CDR3 has 13 amino acids. Written as DNA, the CDR3 is TGTGCCAGCAGCTTCACATCGAATTCTGAAGCTTTCTTT. This gives the protein CASSFTSNSEAFF.

The rearrangement uses TRBV4-2 and TRBJ2-5, with a weak D call TRBD2 (7 bases). This CDR3 contains 14 residues. Per the germline V gene, CDR1 is LGHNA and CDR2 is YNFKEQ. V shed 1 base and J shed 5 bases, with 11 bases lying between them. CDR3: CASSQVGGEETQYF. CDR3 coding DNA: TGTGCCAGCAGCCAAGTAGGGGGGGAGGAGACCCAGTACTTC.

The rearrangement joins TRBV10-3 to TRBJ1-1, with 7 bases matching TRBD1. Germline-derived CDR1 and CDR2 are ENHRY and SYGVKD. The CDR3 extends over 15 amino acids. The junction had 7 bases not matched to a gene; V was cut back by 2 bases and J by 4 bases. The chain's CDR3 is CAISEGQGGRTEAFF. The CDR3, as DNA: TGTGCCATCAGTGAGGGCCAGGGGGGTCGCACTGAAGCTTTCTTT.

The V gene is TRBV28, the J gene TRBJ2-2, with a tentative D call TRBD2 (5 bases). V lost 1 base to trimming and J lost 6 bases, with 6 bases between them. The length of the CDR3 is 13 residues. Germline CDR1 MDHEN, CDR2 SYDVKM. In nucleotides, the CDR3 is TGTGCCAGCAGTTTATTCGGGGCCGGGGAGCTGTTTTTT. Protein: CASSLFGAGELFF.

The chain is built from TRBV19 and TRBJ1-1, with 7 bases lining up with TRBD1. The germline CDR1 and CDR2 sequences are LNHDA and SQIVND (reference sequence). The CDR3 has 14 residues. J was trimmed by 4 bases and V by 3 bases; bases with no gene match: 5. As DNA, the CDR3 is TGTGCCAGTAGTATTACAGGGGACTTCACTGAAGCTTTCTTT. Protein: CASSITGDFTEAFF.

As regards this clone: In the same sample, other DNA sequences code for this CDR3. The genes are TRBV6-1 and TRBJ2-3, with 9 nucleotides matching TRBD2. Germline V gene sequence: CDR1 MNHNS, CDR2 SASEGT. The trim removed 0 bases at V and 5 bases at J, leaving 6 bases unmatched. There are 16 residues in the CDR3. The CDR3 nucleotides read TGTGCCAGCAGTGAAGCATCAGCGGGAGGTGGAGATACGCAGTATTTT. Translating it yields CASSEASAGGGDTQYF.

The chain couples TRBV3-1 (or the pseudogene TRBV3-2) to TRBJ1-2; no clear D. V was clipped by 0 bases and J by 5 bases, with 10 bases between them. Germline V lookup: CDR1 LGHDT, CDR2 YNNKEL (reference sequence). The CDR3 contains 14 residues. In nucleotides, the CDR3 is TGTGCCAGCAGCCAAGAGGACTTAATATATGGCTACACCTTC. Amino acids: CASSQEDLIYGYTF.

The rearrangement uses TRBV19 and TRBJ1-5; TRBD1 might be the D (5 bases). V lost 7 bases and J lost 3, with 13 bases in between. Per the germline V gene, CDR1 is LNHDA and CDR2 is SQIVND (reference sequence). This CDR3 contains 14 residues. Written as DNA, the CDR3 is TGTGCCAGTAAAGCGGGGGTGGACAATCAGCCCCAGCATTTT. Protein sequence: CASKAGVDNQPQHF.

The genes are TRBV6-5 and TRBJ1-6; D unresolved. Trimming pared 2 bases from V and 8 bases from J, leaving 16 bases between. CDR3 length equals 16 residues. The V gene's germline CDR1 is MNHEY and CDR2 SVGAGI. CDR3 residues: CASSYPLAGTDSPLHF. DNA for the CDR3: TGTGCCAGCAGTTACCCGCTGGCGGGCACTGATTCACCCCTCCACTTT.

The CDR3 is CASSVGPTNEKLFF. In nucleotides, the CDR3 is TGTGCCAGCAGTGTGGGCCCAACTAATGAAAAACTGTTTTTT. The V and J genes are TRBV2 and TRBJ1-4; D not certain. The CDR3 runs to 14 residues. The germline CDR1 and CDR2 sequences are SNHLY and FYNNEI. Trimming pared 4 bases from V and 0 bases from J, leaving 6 bases between.

This clone was recorded once. The chain employs TRBV19 and TRBJ1-2, with 9 positions matching TRBD1. The CDR3 is made up of 15 amino acids. The ends lost 9 bases at V and 6 bases at J; junction bases unmatched: 14. Germline CDR1 is LNHDA and CDR2 is SQIVND (reference sequence). The CDR3 DNA sequence: TGTGCCAGACCCGAGGGGACAGGGAGGGTCCATGGCTACACCTTC. Encoded protein: CARPEGTGRVHGYTF.

V is TRBV12-3 or TRBV12-4 and J is TRBJ2-7; possibly TRBD1 for D (5 bases). V was shortened by 7 bases and J by 7 bases, with 17 bases between the two germline ends. The CDR3 is 13 amino acids. In DNA form, the CDR3 reads TGTGCCAGCACTGAATCTCAGGGTGCGGAGCAGTACTTC. Protein product: CASTESQGAEQYF.

The chain uses TRBV4-1 and TRBJ1-5; TRBD1 matches 7 bases. The germline gives CDR1 MGHRA, CDR2 YSYEKL. The CDR3 length is 15 residues. Trimming removed 0 bases from V and 6 bases from J; junction bases left unmatched: 5. The CDR3 sequence: CASSQEDRVRQPQHF. CDR3 DNA sequence: TGCGCCAGCAGCCAAGAAGACAGGGTCCGTCAGCCCCAGCATTTT.

The rearrangement joins TRBV5-1 to TRBJ2-2; TRBD2 matches 11 bases. The CDR3 is 18 residues long. Germline values: CDR1 SGHRS, CDR2 YFSETQ. Trimming at V came to 3 bases and at J to 0 bases, leaving 7 bases not matched to a gene. CDR3 bases: TGCGCCAGCAGCTGGGGCCAACTAGCGGGGGCGAACACCGGGGAGCTGTTTTTT. The encoded protein is CASSWGQLAGANTGELFF. The full variable domain, in which reference TRBV5-1 and TRBJ2-2 provide the parts outside the CDR3, is KAGVTQTPRYLIKTRGQQVTLSCSPISGHRSVSWYQQTPGQGLQFLFEYFSETQRNKGNFPGRFSGRQFSNSRSEMNVSTLELGDSALYLCASSWGQLAGANTGELFFGEGSRLTVL.

The chain has TRBV28 and TRBJ2-6; 11 bases fit TRBD1. After removal of 6 bases from V and 2 bases from J, the junction contained 6 bases not matched to a gene. This CDR3 is 17 amino acids long. CDR1 is MDHEN, CDR2 SYDVKM, per germline. CDR3 DNA: TGTGCCAGCAGAGGGACAGGGGGTCGCCCTGGGGCCAACGTCCTGACTTTC. It specifies CASRGTGGRPGANVLTF.

The chain links TRBV4-2 to TRBJ1-6; D remains ambiguous. The germline V gene encodes CDR1 LGHNA and CDR2 YNFKEQ. The CDR3 length is 16 residues. The V end lost 0 bases, the J end lost 0 bases, and 6 bases lay between the germline ends. The CDR3 region has the DNA TGTGCCAGCAGCCAAGAGAGGAGCTCCTATAATTCACCCCTCCACTTT. It encodes CASSQERSSYNSPLHF.

V is TRBV6-5 and J is TRBJ2-5, with no clear D. V gave up 7 bases and J gave up 3 bases, with 12 bases separating them. CDR1 MNHEY and CDR2 SVGAGI come from the germline V gene. The CDR3 contains 13 residues. In DNA form, the CDR3 reads TGTGCCAGCAATAGCAGAGGAAAAGAGACCCAGTACTTC. Its protein is CASNSRGKETQYF.